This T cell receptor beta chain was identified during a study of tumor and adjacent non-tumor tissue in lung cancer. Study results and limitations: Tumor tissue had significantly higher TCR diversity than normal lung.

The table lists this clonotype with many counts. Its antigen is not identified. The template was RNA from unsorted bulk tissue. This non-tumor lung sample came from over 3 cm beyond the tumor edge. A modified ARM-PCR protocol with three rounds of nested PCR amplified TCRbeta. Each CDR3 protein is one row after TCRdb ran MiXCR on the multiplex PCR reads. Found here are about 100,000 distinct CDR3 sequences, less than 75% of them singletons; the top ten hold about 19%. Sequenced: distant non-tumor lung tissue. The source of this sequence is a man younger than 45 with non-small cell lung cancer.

The CDR3 here is CASSLGRETDVQFF. The CDR3, as DNA: TGTGCCAGCAGCTTAGGGCGGGAGACGGATGTGCAGTTCTTC. The V call is TRBV11-1, the J call TRBJ2-1, with 7 bases aligning to TRBD2. Trimming took 1 base from V and 12 from J; bases not matched to a gene: 9. The CDR3 consists of 14 residues. The germline CDR1 and CDR2 sequences are SGHAT and FQDESV (reference sequence).